A selection of T cell receptor beta chains follows, all from one sample in a study of lymphopenia after photon versus proton radiotherapy. Profiled with immunoSEQ multiplex PCR; TCRdb holds only in-frame clones, not every one. This repertoire shows 30,000 to 40,000 clones, about 80% found once; its top ten account for roughly 14%. This specimen was peripheral blood, taken from a patient treated with proton-based radiotherapy. The receptors here all came from a woman aged 70 to 79 with pancreatic cancer. Both conserved end residues are part of each CDR3. D genes are given only for firm matches. A clone size is listed for some rows: how often the clone was seen (once, few, many), or a class if it is expanded.

>TRBJ2-5|NA|TRBV2|TRBD1
CASSRTGPYQETQYF
TGTGCCAGCAGCCGGACAGGGCCGTACCAAGAGACCCAGTACTTC
>TRBJ1-2|NA|TRBV30|TRBD1
CAWSPNRQGLGYTF
TGTGCCTGGAGTCCGAATAGACAGGGGCTTGGCTACACCTTC
>TRBJ2-1|NA|TRBV6-6|NA
CASTTFITGNNEQFF
TGTGCCAGCACCACCTTTATTACAGGGAACAATGAGCAGTTCTTC
>TRBJ1-4|NA|TRBV28|TRBD1
CASISGTGIEKLFF
TGTGCCAGCATATCCGGGACAGGTATTGAAAAACTGTTTTTT
>TRBJ2-1|NA|TRBV5-4|TRBD2
CASSQFSGRARSDEQFF
TGTGCCAGCAGCCAATTTAGCGGGAGGGCCCGTTCCGATGAGCAGTTCTTC
>TRBJ1-1|NA|TRBV11-3|NA
CASSLKGGMNTEAFF
TGTGCCAGCAGCCTAAAGGGGGGAATGAACACTGAAGCTTTCTTT
>TRBJ1-3|NA|TRBV4-2|NA
CASSQDFRGSGNTIYF
TGTGCCAGCAGCCAAGATTTCAGGGGCTCTGGAAACACCATATATTTT
>TRBJ1-1|NA|TRBV2|TRBD1
CASSKAGGNTEAFF
TGTGCCAGCTCCAAGGCAGGGGGGAACACTGAAGCTTTCTTT
>TRBJ2-5|once|TRBV7-7|NA
CASSRDIRETQYF
TGTGCTAGCAGCAGGGACATCCGAGAGACCCAGTACTTC
>TRBJ1-1|NA|TRBV19|TRBD1
CASSKRGGYILGTEAFF
TGTGCCAGTAGTAAAAGAGGGGGCTACATTCTGGGCACTGAAGCTTTCTTT
>TRBJ2-1|NA|TRBV20-1|TRBD2
CSAYSGHEQFF
TGCAGTGCTTATAGCGGGCATGAGCAGTTCTTC
>TRBJ2-2|NA|TRBV27|TRBD1
CASTLTGWYAGELFF
TGTGCCAGCACCCTGACAGGGTGGTACGCCGGGGAGCTGTTTTTT
>TRBJ1-2|NA|TRBV19|NA
CASSIKGYGYTF
TGTGCCAGTAGTATAAAGGGCTATGGCTACACCTTC
>TRBJ1-2|NA|TRBV6-1|NA
CASRGTPGRYGYTF
TGTGCCAGCAGAGGGACTCCAGGAAGGTATGGCTACACCTTC
>TRBJ2-4|NA|TRBV19|TRBD1
CASRPPNSGTGVKNIQYF
TGTGCCAGCCGTCCCCCAAACTCGGGGACAGGGGTCAAAAACATTCAGTACTTC
>TRBJ2-5|NA|TRBV6-1|NA
CASSPTWTEETQYF
TGTGCCAGCAGTCCAACTTGGACAGAAGAGACCCAGTACTTC
>TRBJ1-4|NA|TRBV29-1|TRBD1
CSVVGQGNEKLFF
TGCAGCGTTGTGGGACAGGGAAATGAAAAACTGTTTTTT
>TRBJ2-3|NA|TRBV7-8|NA
CASSLGPGTDTQYF
TGTGCCAGCAGCTTAGGTCCCGGCACAGATACGCAGTATTTT
>TRBJ2-1|NA|TRBV12-5|NA
CASGRPRGSSYNEQFF
TGTGCTAGTGGCCGTCCTCGGGGGAGCTCCTACAATGAGCAGTTCTTC
>TRBJ1-2|NA|TRBV28|NA
CASSSGARGGGYTF
TGTGCCAGCAGTTCCGGGGCCCGCGGAGGGGGCTACACCTTC
>TRBJ1-1|NA|TRBV7-9|NA
CASSLERIEAFF
TGTGCCAGCAGCTTAGAGCGCATTGAAGCTTTCTTT
>TRBJ2-1|NA|TRBV30|NA
CAWTRFSSDEQFF
TGTGCCTGGACCCGATTCTCGAGCGATGAGCAGTTCTTC
>TRBJ2-7|NA|TRBV7-9|TRBD2
CASSRTGTGGYEQYF
TGTGCCAGCAGCCGCACCGGGACGGGGGGCTACGAGCAGTACTTC
>TRBJ1-5|once|TRBV28|TRBD1
CASSPRQGAYSNQPQHF
TGTGCCAGCAGTCCCCGACAGGGGGCTTATAGCAATCAGCCCCAGCATTTT
>TRBJ1-1|NA|TRBV9|NA
CASSVDADTEAFF
TGTGCCAGCAGCGTAGACGCGGACACTGAAGCTTTCTTT
>TRBJ1-4|NA|TRBV28|NA
CASSQSGLSTNEKLFF
TGTGCCAGCAGCCAATCAGGGTTGTCGACTAATGAAAAACTGTTTTTT
>TRBJ2-3|NA|TRBV14|NA
CASSPRVPRTDTQYF
TGTGCCAGCAGTCCCAGGGTACCCCGCACAGATACGCAGTATTTT
>TRBJ1-3|once|TRBV28|NA
CATTYSGGSGNTIYF
TGTGCCACTACCTATTCGGGGGGCTCTGGAAACACCATATATTTT
>TRBJ2-2|NA|TRBV5-1|NA
CASSSDGNTGELFF
TGCGCCAGCAGCTCGGACGGGAACACCGGGGAGCTGTTTTTT
>TRBJ2-1|NA|TRBV7-7|TRBD1
CASSLGQGAINEQFF
TGTGCTAGCAGCTTAGGACAGGGGGCTATCAATGAGCAGTTCTTC
>TRBJ2-1|NA|TRBV5-1|NA
CASSLDRFEQFF
TGCGCCAGCAGCTTGGATAGGTTTGAGCAGTTCTTC
>TRBJ2-2|NA|TRBV29-1|TRBD1
CSVKHPGQGTGELFF
TGCAGCGTTAAACATCCGGGACAGGGGACCGGGGAGCTGTTTTTT
>TRBJ2-7|NA|TRBV11-2|NA
CASSPGDGGYEQYF
TGTGCCAGCAGCCCAGGAGACGGTGGCTACGAGCAGTACTTC
>TRBJ2-6|once|TRBV19|NA
CASSAWDTSGANVLTF
TGTGCCAGTAGTGCGTGGGACACCTCTGGGGCCAACGTCCTGACTTTC
>TRBJ1-1|NA|TRBV6-6|NA
CASRQVDTEAFF
TGTGCCAGCAGACAGGTGGACACTGAAGCTTTCTTT
>TRBJ1-6|NA|TRBV7-9|TRBD1
CASSPNQGETSPLHF
TGTGCCAGCAGCCCTAATCAGGGGGAGACTTCACCCCTCCACTTT
>TRBJ2-7|NA|TRBV14|NA
CASSRDFAQYF
TGTGCCAGCAGCCGGGACTTTGCGCAGTACTTC
>TRBJ1-1|NA|TRBV6-1|TRBD1
CASISSGGSSAEAFF
TGTGCCAGCATTTCCTCAGGGGGGTCGAGCGCTGAAGCTTTCTTT
>TRBJ2-3|NA|TRBV11-3|NA
CASSPNRVSDTQYF
TGTGCCAGCAGCCCAAATAGGGTTTCAGATACGCAGTATTTT
>TRBJ1-1|NA|TRBV6-1|TRBD1
CASTGQGMGYTEAFF
TGTGCCAGCACGGGACAGGGGATGGGCTACACTGAAGCTTTCTTT